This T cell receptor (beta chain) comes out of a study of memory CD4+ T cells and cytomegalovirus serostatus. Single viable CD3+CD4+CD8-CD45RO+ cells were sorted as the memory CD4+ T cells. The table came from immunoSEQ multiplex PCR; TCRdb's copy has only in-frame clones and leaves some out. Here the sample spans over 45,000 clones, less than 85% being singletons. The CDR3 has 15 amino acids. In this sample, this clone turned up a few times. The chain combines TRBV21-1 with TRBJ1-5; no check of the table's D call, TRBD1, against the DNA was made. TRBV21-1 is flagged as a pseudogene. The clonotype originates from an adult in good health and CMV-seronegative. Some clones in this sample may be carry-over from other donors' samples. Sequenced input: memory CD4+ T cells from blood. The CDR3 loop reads CASSSRTGGNQPQHF. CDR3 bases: TGTGCCAGCAGCTCCCGAACAGGGGGCAATCAGCCCCAGCATTTT.